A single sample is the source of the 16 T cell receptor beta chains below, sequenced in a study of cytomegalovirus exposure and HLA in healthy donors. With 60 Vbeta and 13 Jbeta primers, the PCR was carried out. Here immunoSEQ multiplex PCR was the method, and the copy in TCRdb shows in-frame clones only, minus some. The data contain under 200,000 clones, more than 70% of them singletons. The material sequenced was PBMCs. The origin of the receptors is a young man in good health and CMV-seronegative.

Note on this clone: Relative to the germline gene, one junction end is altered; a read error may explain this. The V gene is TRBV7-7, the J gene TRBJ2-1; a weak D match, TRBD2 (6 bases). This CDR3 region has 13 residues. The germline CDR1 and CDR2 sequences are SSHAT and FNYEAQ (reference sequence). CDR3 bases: TGTGCTAGCAGCTTCAGGAGGGACAATGAGCAGTTCTTC. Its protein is CASSFRRDNEQFF.

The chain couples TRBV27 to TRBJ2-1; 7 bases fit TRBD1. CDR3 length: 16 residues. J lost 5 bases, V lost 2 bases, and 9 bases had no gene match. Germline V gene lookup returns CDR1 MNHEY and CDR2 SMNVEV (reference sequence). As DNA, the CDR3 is TGTGCCAGCAGTTTAGGGACAGCACTTAGGGACAATGAGCAGTTCTTC. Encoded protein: CASSLGTALRDNEQFF.

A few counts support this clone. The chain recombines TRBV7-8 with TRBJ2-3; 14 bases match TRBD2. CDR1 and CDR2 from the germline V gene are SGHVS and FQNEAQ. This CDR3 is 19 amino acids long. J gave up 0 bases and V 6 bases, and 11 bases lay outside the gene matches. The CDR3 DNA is TGTGCCAGCAGGATCATAGGACTAGCGGGGGGACCTAGCACAGATACGCAGTATTTT. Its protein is CASRIIGLAGGPSTDTQYF.

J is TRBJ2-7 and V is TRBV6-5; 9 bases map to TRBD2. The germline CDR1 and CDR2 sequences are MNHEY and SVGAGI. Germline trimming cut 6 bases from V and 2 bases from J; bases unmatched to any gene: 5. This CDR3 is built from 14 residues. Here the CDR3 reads CASRDSGSPYEQYF. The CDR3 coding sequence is TGTGCCAGCAGGGATAGCGGGAGCCCCTACGAGCAGTACTTC.

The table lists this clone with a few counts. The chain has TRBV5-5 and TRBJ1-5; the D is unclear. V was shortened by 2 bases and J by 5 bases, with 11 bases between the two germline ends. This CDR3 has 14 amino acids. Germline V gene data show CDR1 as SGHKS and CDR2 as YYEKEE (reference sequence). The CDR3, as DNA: TGTGCCAGCAGCTTAGGTCCCCGGGATCAGCCCCAGCATTTT. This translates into CASSLGPRDQPQHF.

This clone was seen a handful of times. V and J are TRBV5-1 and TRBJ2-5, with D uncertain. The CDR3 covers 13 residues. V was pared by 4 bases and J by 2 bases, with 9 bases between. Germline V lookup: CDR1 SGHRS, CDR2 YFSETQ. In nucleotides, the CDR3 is TGCGCCAGCAGCCCAGGATTACAAGAGACCCAGTACTTC. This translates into CASSPGLQETQYF. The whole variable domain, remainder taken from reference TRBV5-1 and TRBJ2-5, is KAGVTQTPRYLIKTRGQQVTLSCSPISGHRSVSWYQQTPGQGLQFLFEYFSETQRNKGNFPGRFSGRQFSNSRSEMNVSTLELGDSALYLCASSPGLQETQYFGPGTRLLVL.

The chain's CDR3 is CASSLGASPETQYF. CDR3 in DNA: TGTGCCAGCAGCTTAGGGGCCTCTCCGGAGACCCAGTACTTC. V gene TRBV13 combines with J gene TRBJ2-5; D ambiguous. In germline, CDR1 is PRHDT, CDR2 FYEKMQ (reference sequence). Trimming pared 0 bases from V and 5 bases from J, leaving 10 bases between. The CDR3 extends over 14 amino acids.

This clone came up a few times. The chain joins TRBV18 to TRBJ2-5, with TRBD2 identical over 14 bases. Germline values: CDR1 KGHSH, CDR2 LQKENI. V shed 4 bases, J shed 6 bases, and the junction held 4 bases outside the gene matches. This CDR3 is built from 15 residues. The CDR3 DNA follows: TGTGCCAGCTCACGGGGACTAGCGGGAGAAAAGACCCAGTACTTC. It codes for CASSRGLAGEKTQYF.

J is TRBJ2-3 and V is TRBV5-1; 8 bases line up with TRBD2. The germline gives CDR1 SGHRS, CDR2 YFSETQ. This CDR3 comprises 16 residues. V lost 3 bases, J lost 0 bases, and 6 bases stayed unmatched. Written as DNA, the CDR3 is TGCGCCAGCAGCTCCATGACTAGCGCTAGCACAGATACGCAGTATTTT. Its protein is CASSSMTSASTDTQYF.

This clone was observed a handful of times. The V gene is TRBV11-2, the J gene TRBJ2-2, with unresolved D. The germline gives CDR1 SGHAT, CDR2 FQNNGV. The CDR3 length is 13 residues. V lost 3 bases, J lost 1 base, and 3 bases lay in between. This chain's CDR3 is CASSFLNTGELFF. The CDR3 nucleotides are TGTGCCAGCAGCTTTCTGAACACCGGGGAGCTGTTTTTT.

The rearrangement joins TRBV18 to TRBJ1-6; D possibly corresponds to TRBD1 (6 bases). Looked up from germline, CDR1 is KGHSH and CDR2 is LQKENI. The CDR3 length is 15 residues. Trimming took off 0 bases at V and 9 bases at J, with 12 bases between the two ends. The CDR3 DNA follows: TGTGCCAGCTCACCACCGGCAGGGGTTGGTTCACCCCTCCACTTT. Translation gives CASSPPAGVGSPLHF.

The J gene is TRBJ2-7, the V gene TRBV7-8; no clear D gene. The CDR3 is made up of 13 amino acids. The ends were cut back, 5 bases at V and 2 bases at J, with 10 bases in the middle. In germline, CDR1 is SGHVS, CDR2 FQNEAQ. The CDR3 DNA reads TGTGCCAGCAGCCCCGTAGCCACCTACGAGCAGTACTTC. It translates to CASSPVATYEQYF.

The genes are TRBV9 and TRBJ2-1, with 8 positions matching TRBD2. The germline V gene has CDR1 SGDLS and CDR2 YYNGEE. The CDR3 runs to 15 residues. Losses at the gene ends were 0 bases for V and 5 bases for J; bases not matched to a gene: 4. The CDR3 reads CASSVARGANNEQFF. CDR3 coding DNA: TGTGCCAGCAGCGTAGCGCGGGGGGCCAACAATGAGCAGTTCTTC.

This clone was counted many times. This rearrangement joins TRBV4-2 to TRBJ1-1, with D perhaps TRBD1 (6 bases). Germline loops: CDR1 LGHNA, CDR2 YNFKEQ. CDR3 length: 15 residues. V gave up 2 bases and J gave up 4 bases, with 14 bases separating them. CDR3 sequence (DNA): TGTGCCAGCAGCCAATTACAGGGAGAGGGCACTGAAGCTTTCTTT. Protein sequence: CASSQLQGEGTEAFF.

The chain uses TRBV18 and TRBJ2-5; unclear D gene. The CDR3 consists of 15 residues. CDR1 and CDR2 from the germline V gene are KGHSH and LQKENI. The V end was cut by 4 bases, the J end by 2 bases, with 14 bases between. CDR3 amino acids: CASSLDWIKQETQYF. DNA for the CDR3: TGTGCCAGCTCACTTGACTGGATTAAGCAAGAGACCCAGTACTTC.

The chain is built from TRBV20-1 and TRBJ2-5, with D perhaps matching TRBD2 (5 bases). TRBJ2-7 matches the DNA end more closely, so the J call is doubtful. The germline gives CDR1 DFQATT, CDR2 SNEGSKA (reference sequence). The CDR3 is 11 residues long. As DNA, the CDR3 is TGCAGTGCTAGAAGAGGGAACGAGCAGTACTTC. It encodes CSARRGNEQYF.